The 25 T cell receptor beta chains below all came from one sample that was sequenced in a study of prognosis after radiotherapy for stage I lung cancer. By two-round multiplex PCR, the TCR beta CDR3 was amplified from genomic DNA. First-round PCR employed TRBV- and TRBJ-specific primers for each gene. TCRdb fed the multiplex PCR reads into MiXCR, producing one record per CDR3 protein. The sample contains almost 40,000 distinct CDR3 sequences, about 24% of which appear only once. The input for sequencing was PBMCs, taken before or after stereotactic body radiation therapy (not recorded which). Source of these receptors: a donor over 45 with non-small cell lung cancer.

This clonotype was seen ten or more times. Here the CDR3 DNA reads TGTGCCAGCAGTCCTCGTCAGGGGGCAAGTTTAACAGATACGCAGTATTTT. Its translation: CASSPRQGASLTDTQYF. The gene calls are TRBV6-1 and TRBJ2-3; 8 bases line up with TRBD1. Germline loops: CDR1 MNHNS, CDR2 SASEGT. The CDR3 has 17 amino acids. V shed 5 bases and J 3 bases; nucleotides not matched to a gene: 13.

This clonotype was seen at least ten times. The DNA for the CDR3 is TGTGCCAGCAGCCAAGAGGGTGGGGCTGGAAGCCCTAGGGAGCAGTACTTC. Translating it yields CASSQEGGAGSPREQYF. The gene calls are TRBV14 and TRBJ2-7; tentatively, D is TRBD1 (5 bases). Trimming pared 0 bases from V and 7 bases from J, leaving 22 bases between. The germline gives CDR1 SGHDN, CDR2 FVKESK. This CDR3 contains 17 residues.

This clonotype showed up many times. The CDR3 nucleotides read TGTGCCAGCAGACCCGATGGACTAGCGGGGCGTGAGCAGTACTTC. The encoded protein is CASRPDGLAGREQYF. The gene calls are TRBV6-1 and TRBJ2-7; 12 nucleotides match TRBD2. Germline lookup yields CDR1 MNHNS and CDR2 SASEGT. Germline trimming cut 6 bases from V and 7 bases from J; bases unmatched to any gene: 10. This CDR3 has 15 amino acids.

Turning to this clonotype: With a much larger clone just one base away, this may be a read error. The V gene is TRBV12-5, the J gene TRBJ1-1, with 7 positions matching TRBD1. The germline CDR1 and CDR2 sequences are LGHNT and FRNRAP. The CDR3 is 13 amino acids. V lost 8 bases to trimming and J lost 5 bases; unmatched junction nucleotides: 8. For the CDR3, the DNA is TGTGCTAGTAGGCGGGACAGCGGGACTGAAGCTTTCTTT. Protein sequence: CASRRDSGTEAFF.

As concerns this clonotype: One base away lies a much larger clone, so this may be a sequencing read error. The chain is built from TRBV7-4 and TRBJ2-7; D is ambiguous. Per germline, CDR1 SGHVT and CDR2 SQSDAQ. V was clipped by 1 base and J by 3 bases, with 7 bases between them. This CDR3 is 13 amino acids long. The CDR3: CASSLGFDYEQYF. CDR3 nucleotide sequence: TGTGCCAGCAGCTTAGGGTTCGACTACGAGCAGTACTTC.

This clonotype was recorded many times. The chain combines TRBV3-1 with TRBJ2-5; 7 bases line up with TRBD2. With V trimmed by 8 bases and J by 4 bases, 10 bases remained unmatched. The germline V gene encodes CDR1 LGHDT and CDR2 YNNKEL (reference sequence). The CDR3 sequence is 14 residues long. CDR3 sequence reads: CASGVAAGAETQYF. The CDR3, as DNA: TGTGCCAGCGGTGTGGCCGCGGGAGCAGAGACCCAGTACTTC.

This clonotype appeared many times. The V and J genes are TRBV10-3 and TRBJ2-5; 8 bases are a match to TRBD2. J was trimmed by 4 bases and V by 0 bases; bases with no gene match: 7. The CDR3 length is 16 residues. The germline V gene has CDR1 ENHRY and CDR2 SYGVKD. The CDR3, as DNA: TGTGCCATCAGTGAGTCTAGGGGACTAGGGGGAGAGACCCAGTACTTC. This sequence encodes CAISESRGLGGETQYF.

This clonotype has a count of ten or more. Written as DNA, the CDR3 is TGTGCCAGCAGTCTAACAGGTCCCGTTCCCCGTGAAGCTTTCTTT. The encoded protein is CASSLTGPVPREAFF. The V call is TRBV6-2 or TRBV6-3, the J call TRBJ1-1; D possibly corresponds to TRBD1 (5 bases). The CDR3 is made up of 15 amino acids. CDR1 MNHEY and CDR2 SVGEGT come from the germline V gene. Between the trimmed V and J ends, which lost 5 bases and 7 bases, there was a span of 20 bases.

Only one count was recorded for this clonotype. The V gene is TRBV5-1, the J gene TRBJ2-7; D is perhaps TRBD2 (6 bases). The ends were cut back, 0 bases at V and 7 bases at J, with 17 bases in the middle. This CDR3 region has 15 residues. Germline V gives CDR1 SGHRS, CDR2 YFSETQ. The CDR3 sequence is CASSLGGTPYGEQYF. The CDR3 DNA reads TGCGCCAGCAGCTTGGGCGGGACCCCTTATGGAGAGCAGTACTTC.

In the case of this clonotype: One base away lies a much larger clone, so this may be a sequencing read error. The chain uses TRBV9 and TRBJ1-5; D might be TRBD1 (6 bases). The CDR3 contains 15 residues. The germline V gene has CDR1 SGDLS and CDR2 YYNGEE. This CDR3 reads CASSARGENGQPQNF. In DNA form, the CDR3 reads TGTGCCAGCAGCGCAAGGGGGGAAAATGGTCAGCCCCAGAATTTT.

The rearrangement uses TRBV27 and TRBJ2-3; 11 bases map to TRBD2. The CDR3 is made up of 17 amino acids. The trim removed 0 bases at V and 0 bases at J, leaving 2 bases unmatched. CDR1 MNHEY and CDR2 SMNVEV come from the germline V gene (reference sequence). The CDR3 DNA reads as TGTGCCAGCAGTTTATCAACTAGCGGGGGTAGCACAGATACGCAGTATTTT. The encoded protein is CASSLSTSGGSTDTQYF.

Note on this clonotype: Since a much larger clone is just one base distant, this may be a read error. J is TRBJ2-7 and V is TRBV27; 7 bases are a match to TRBD2. This CDR3 comprises 14 residues. The V gene's germline CDR1 is MNHEY and CDR2 SMNVEV (reference sequence). The CDR3 reads CTSSRRREGRERYF. The CDR3, as DNA: TGTACCAGCAGTCGCCGTAGGGAGGGCCGGGAGCGGTACTTC.

This clonotype was seen at least ten times. The genes are TRBV27 and TRBJ2-6; possibly TRBD2 for D (6 bases). CDR1 is MNHEY and CDR2 is SMNVEV in the germline V gene (reference sequence). Trimming took 5 bases from V and 1 from J, leaving 18 bases between them. The CDR3 contains 18 residues. The CDR3 DNA is TGTGCCAGCAGTCCCATGTGGGGGGACTCTTCTGGGGCCAACGTCCTGACTTTC. It codes for CASSPMWGDSSGANVLTF.

This clonotype occurred many times. The gene calls are TRBV6-5 and TRBJ1-2, with no clear D. The CDR3 totals 14 residues. CDR1 MNHEY and CDR2 SVGAGI come from the germline V gene. The V gene lost 0 bases and the J gene lost 0 bases, with 5 bases spanning the gap. CDR3 region: CASSYSAANYGYTF. CDR3 bases: TGTGCCAGCAGTTACTCTGCAGCTAACTATGGCTACACCTTC.

This clonotype appeared many times. The chain couples TRBV30 to TRBJ2-2; the D is unclear. Germline-derived CDR1 and CDR2 are GTSNPN and SVGIG (reference sequence). V gave up 4 bases and J gave up 8 bases, with 14 bases separating them. This CDR3 contains 13 residues. CDR3 region: CAWNIRFAGELFF. Written as DNA, the CDR3 is TGTGCCTGGAATATCAGGTTCGCAGGGGAGCTGTTTTTT.

Many counts were recorded for this clonotype. V and J are TRBV20-1 and TRBJ2-3; a weak D match, TRBD2 (6 bases). From germline, CDR1 is DFQATT and CDR2 SNEGSKA (reference sequence). The CDR3 has 15 amino acids. Between the trimmed V and J ends, which lost 1 base and 2 bases, there was a span of 13 bases. The CDR3, as DNA: TGCAGTGCTAGAGCGACGCGGGACCTCACAGATACGCAGTATTTT. Translating it yields CSARATRDLTDTQYF.

Many counts were recorded for this clonotype. The V call is TRBV6-1, the J call TRBJ1-1; the match to TRBD1 covers 10 bases. Germline V gene sequence: CDR1 MNHNS, CDR2 SASEGT. J lost 4 bases, V lost 4 bases, and 15 bases had no gene match. This CDR3 contains 18 residues. CDR3: CASSGPRDRGRVGTEAFF. DNA of the CDR3: TGTGCCAGCAGTGGCCCCCGGGACAGGGGAAGAGTGGGCACTGAAGCTTTCTTT.

This clonotype has ten or more counts. V is TRBV7-9 and J is TRBJ1-1, with D perhaps TRBD1 (6 bases). Trimming took 3 bases from V and 1 from J, leaving 9 bases between them. Germline V lookup: CDR1 SEHNR, CDR2 FQNEAQ (reference sequence). CDR3 size: 14 residues. CDR3 DNA: TGTGCCAGCAGCTTGGGGGCTACGAACACTGAAGCTTTCTTT. Its protein is CASSLGATNTEAFF.

This clonotype was observed many times. The genes are TRBV28 and TRBJ1-6; 7 nucleotides match TRBD1. Trimming removed 5 bases from V and 6 bases from J; junction bases left unmatched: 4. From germline, CDR1 is MDHEN and CDR2 SYDVKM. The CDR3 has 14 residues. The CDR3 is CASSPDRINSPLHF. CDR3 bases: TGTGCCAGCAGTCCGGACAGGATTAATTCACCCCTCCACTTT.

Details on this clonotype: Since a much larger clone is just one base distant, this may be a read error. The V call is TRBV3-1, the J call TRBJ1-1; no firm D call. From germline, CDR1 is LGHDT and CDR2 YNNKEL (reference sequence). Trimming took off 7 bases at V and 4 bases at J, with 13 bases between the two ends. There are 13 residues in the CDR3. The CDR3 DNA is TGTGCCAGCATCCCGGGAGGTTTCACTGAAGCTTTCTTT. Protein sequence: CASIPGGFTEAFF.

With respect to this clonotype: With a much larger clone just one base away, this may be a read error. The chain recombines TRBV18 with TRBJ2-7; possible D gene TRBD2, 5 bases. This CDR3 is 15 amino acids long. CDR1 and CDR2 from the germline V gene are KGHSH and LQKENI. Written as DNA, the CDR3 is TGTGCCAGCTCCCCTAGCTTACTGAGCTCCTACGACCAGTACTTC. Encoded protein: CASSPSLLSSYDQYF.

Many counts were recorded for this clonotype. The chain recombines TRBV5-1 with TRBJ1-1; perhaps TRBD1 as D (5 bases). The CDR3 totals 15 residues. In germline, CDR1 is SGHRS, CDR2 YFSETQ. V lost 1 base to trimming and J lost 3 bases, with 13 bases between them. CDR3 bases: TGCGCCAGCAGCTTGTGGTCAGGGCAGGACACTGAAGCTTTCTTT. This translates into CASSLWSGQDTEAFF.

In regard to this clonotype: A much larger clone is a single base away; this may be a read error. The chain employs TRBV4-1 and TRBJ1-2, with 9 bases matching TRBD1. The V gene's germline CDR1 is MGHRA and CDR2 YSYEKL. Trimming at V came to 6 bases and at J to 5 bases, leaving 13 bases not matched to a gene. The CDR3 spans 16 residues. CDR3 sequence (DNA): TGCGCCAGCAGACCGGCCCCGGACAGGGGAGGGTATGGCTACACCTTC. It specifies CASRPAPDRGGYGYTF.

This clonotype was observed many times. The V call is TRBV5-1, the J call TRBJ2-7, with 12 bases that match TRBD2. Germline CDR1 reads SGHRS; CDR2 reads YFSETQ. There are 17 residues in the CDR3. The J segment lost 0 bases and the V segment lost 5 bases, leaving 9 bases of the junction unmatched. CDR3 residues: CASRRGLAGGSSYEQYF. The CDR3 DNA reads TGCGCCAGCAGGAGGGGACTAGCGGGCGGGAGCTCCTACGAGCAGTACTTC.

This clonotype was seen many times. CDR3 nucleotide sequence: TGTGCCAGCAGCCAACTAGCGTCTACCTACAATGAGCAGTTCTTC. It specifies CASSQLASTYNEQFF. V usage is TRBV3-1 and J usage is TRBJ2-1; possible D gene TRBD2, 6 bases. Per germline, CDR1 LGHDT and CDR2 YNNKEL (reference sequence). The CDR3 length is 15 residues. V lost 2 bases, J lost 2 bases, and 10 bases lay in between.